One and the same sample provided the 14 T cell receptor beta chains below, sequenced in a study of technical replicates of blood from a handful of donors. Sequenced by immunoSEQ multiplex PCR; TCRdb stores in-frame clones only, minus some. The sample holds tens of thousands of clones, 94% seen once. Sequencing input: T cells isolated from PBMCs. The receptors here all came from a human donor in good health.

This clone has only one observation. The chain joins TRBV5-6 to TRBJ1-1; tentatively, D is TRBD1 (6 bases). Germline CDR1 and CDR2: SGHDT and YYEEEE. Trimming cost V 4 bases and J 7 bases, with 8 bases left between them. The CDR3 covers 11 residues. The CDR3 here is CASSVRGEAFF. The CDR3 DNA is TGTGCCAGCAGCGTCAGGGGTGAAGCTTTCTTT. Complete variable domain (other parts from reference TRBV5-6 and TRBJ1-1): DAGVTQSPTHLIKTRGQQVTLRCSPKSGHDTVSWYQQALGQGPQFIFQYYEEEERQRGNFPDRFSGHQFPNYSSELNVNALLLGDSALYLCASSVRGEAFFGQGTRLTVV.

CDR3 DNA sequence: TGTGCCATCAGTGACTTAGCGGGAGGAGTGGATACGCAGTATTTT. Translating it yields CAISDLAGGVDTQYF. V is TRBV10-3 and J is TRBJ2-3; TRBD2 matches at 10 bases. V was clipped by 3 bases and J by 6 bases; unmatched bases: 6. The CDR3 contains 15 residues. Germline lookup yields CDR1 ENHRY and CDR2 SYGVKD.

The V call is TRBV9, the J call TRBJ2-7, with TRBD1 as a possible D gene (5 bases). V was pared by 3 bases and J by 3 bases, with 22 bases between. Germline assignment: CDR1 SGDLS and CDR2 YYNGEE. The CDR3 extends over 17 amino acids. CDR3: CASSAARTPSEIYEQYF. CDR3 sequence (DNA): TGTGCCAGCAGCGCAGCCCGGACACCCTCCGAAATCTACGAGCAGTACTTC.

The rearrangement joins TRBV2 to TRBJ1-6, with D unclear. Germline CDR1 and CDR2: SNHLY and FYNNEI. V was trimmed by 4 bases and J by 14 bases, leaving 12 bases between them. CDR3 size: 12 residues. The CDR3 DNA reads as TGTGCCAGCAGTGGGGAGATTGTGGCCCTCCACTTT. It specifies CASSGEIVALHF.

V gene TRBV4-1 combines with J gene TRBJ2-3, with TRBD1 matching over 9 bases. This CDR3 contains 18 residues. Germline values: CDR1 MGHRA, CDR2 YSYEKL. J lost 6 bases, V lost 4 bases, and 17 bases had no gene match. In DNA, the CDR3 is TGCGCCAGCAGCCTCTCAACCCCGGGACAGGGATTTTTTGATACGCAGTATTTT. Its protein is CASSLSTPGQGFFDTQYF.

The chain combines TRBV28 with TRBJ2-3; tentative D call: TRBD1 (5 bases). CDR3 size: 15 residues. V lost 4 bases, J lost 1 base, and 12 bases lay in between. Germline values: CDR1 MDHEN, CDR2 SYDVKM. The CDR3, as DNA: TGTGCCAGCAGTTCACCGACAGAAGGCACAGATACGCAGTATTTT. This gives the protein CASSSPTEGTDTQYF.

The V call is TRBV28, the J call TRBJ2-7, with 7 bases lining up with TRBD1. V lost 3 bases and J lost 11; bases outside the gene matches: 10. The CDR3 has 13 residues. The V gene's germline CDR1 is MDHEN and CDR2 SYDVKM. The CDR3 spells CASSFRIDRVKYF. Here the CDR3 DNA reads TGTGCCAGCAGTTTTCGGATCGACAGGGTGAAGTACTTC.

The table lists this clone with a few counts. The rearrangement uses TRBV5-8 and TRBJ2-7; 8 bases are shared with TRBD1. The CDR3 covers 14 residues. The V and J ends lost 4 bases and 2 bases, in that order; junction bases with no gene match: 5. Germline assignment: CDR1 SGHTS and CDR2 YDEGEE. The CDR3 nucleotides read TGTGCCAGCAGCCGGACAGGGACCGCCTACGAGCAGTACTTC. Translating it yields CASSRTGTAYEQYF. The variable domain in full, completed from reference TRBV5-8 and TRBJ2-7, reads EAGVTQSPTHLIKTRGQQATLRCSPISGHTSVYWYQQALGLGLQFLLWYDEGEERNRGNFPPRFSGRQFPNYSSELNVNALELEDSALYLCASSRTGTAYEQYFGPGTRLTVT.

This clone was seen just once. The CDR3 DNA sequence: TGTGCCAGCAGCAAACAGGGGATCTATGGCTACACCTTC. This encodes CASSKQGIYGYTF. The J gene is TRBJ1-2, the V gene TRBV5-4; 7 bases agree with TRBD1. V gave up 4 bases and J gave up 4 bases; unmatched junction bases: 4. There are 13 residues in the CDR3. CDR1 is SGHNT and CDR2 is YYREEE in the germline V gene (reference sequence).

J is TRBJ2-1 and V is TRBV7-9, with TRBD2 matching 10 bases. Germline V gene data show CDR1 as SEHNR and CDR2 as FQNEAQ (reference sequence). V shed 2 bases, J shed 5 bases, and the junction held 3 bases outside the gene matches. The CDR3 consists of 15 residues. CDR3 residues: CASSLPAGGNNEQFF. The CDR3 nucleotides are TGTGCCAGCAGCTTACCAGCGGGGGGGAACAATGAGCAGTTCTTC.

The chain uses TRBV12-5 and TRBJ1-4, with a possible D match to TRBD1 (5 bases). The CDR3 runs 13 residues. V was pared by 2 bases and J by 7 bases, with 8 bases between. Germline CDR1 LGHNT, CDR2 FRNRAP. The CDR3 sequence: CASGLWRGEKLFF. The CDR3 DNA sequence: TGTGCTAGTGGTTTGTGGAGGGGTGAAAAACTGTTTTTT.

The chain joins TRBV2 to TRBJ1-3; D unresolved. Trimming pared 5 bases from V and 3 bases from J, leaving 8 bases between. The CDR3 consists of 13 residues. Germline loops: CDR1 SNHLY, CDR2 FYNNEI. CDR3: CASSLDIGNTIYF. The CDR3 nucleotides read TGTGCCAGCAGTTTAGACATTGGAAACACCATATATTTT. The complete variable domain, with remaining parts taken from reference TRBV2 and TRBJ1-3, reads EPEVTQTPSHQVTQMGQEVILRCVPISNHLYFYWYRQILGQKVEFLVSFYNNEISEKSEIFDDQFSVERPDGSNFTLKIRSTKLEDSAMYFCASSLDIGNTIYFGEGSWLTVV.

The chain couples TRBV30 to TRBJ2-1; 7 bases are a match to TRBD1. V shed 5 bases, J shed 6 bases, and the junction held 1 base outside the gene matches. Germline lookup yields CDR1 GTSNPN and CDR2 SVGIG (reference sequence). The CDR3 totals 11 residues. For the CDR3, the DNA is TGTGCCTGGCGACAGGGCAATGAGCAGTTCTTC. It encodes CAWRQGNEQFF.

This clone has just one count. The chain has TRBV28 and TRBJ2-7; 12 positions match TRBD2. The V and J ends lost 5 bases and 4 bases, in that order; junction bases with no gene match: 0. The length of the CDR3 is 13 residues. Germline V CDR1 and CDR2: MDHEN, SYDVKM. The CDR3 protein is CASSGLAGYEQYF. The CDR3 DNA reads TGTGCCAGCAGTGGACTAGCGGGGTACGAGCAGTACTTC.